Listed below are T cell receptor beta chains from one sample, sequenced in a study of cytomegalovirus exposure and HLA in healthy donors. Generated by immunoSEQ multiplex PCR, the TCRdb table keeps only in-frame clones and is missing some. The table lists under 130,000 clones, about 13% of them singletons. The specimen was PBMCs. Every receptor here comes from a man aged 35 to 55 in good health and CMV-seropositive. CDR3s include the opening cysteine and the closing phenylalanine or tryptophan. A D gene is named only where the DNA matches it firmly. Expanded clones get a size class; other rows say once, few or many, or leave the size out.

CDR3nt	CDR3aa	d_gene	v_gene	j_gene	abundance
TGTGCCAGCAGCTTGGGGGCGGGGCAAAAGGAGACCCAGTACTTC	CASSLGAGQKETQYF	-	TRBV5-8	TRBJ2-5	once
TGTGCCAGCAGCACGACAGGGCATGAAAAACTGTTTTTT	CASSTTGHEKLFF	TRBD1	TRBV25-1	TRBJ1-4	few
TGTGCCAGCAGCCGAAGGGACACGAGCACAGATACGCAGTATTTT	CASSRRDTSTDTQYF	-	TRBV14	TRBJ2-3	few
TGTGCCAGCAAGGAGGGCCCGAACACCGGGGAGCTGTTTTTT	CASKEGPNTGELFF	-	TRBV9	TRBJ2-2	few
TGCGCCAGCAGTGAAATGGGTGGACAGGGGGATGCTGTGAGCAATCAGCCCCAGCATTTT	CASSEMGGQGDAVSNQPQHF	TRBD1	TRBV10-1	TRBJ1-5	few
TGTGCCAGTAGTTCCCAGGGAAACACTGAAGCTTTCTTT	CASSSQGNTEAFF	-	TRBV19	TRBJ1-1	few
TGTGCCAGCAGCTTCTCGGGACAGGGGGCTTACGAGCAGTACTTC	CASSFSGQGAYEQYF	TRBD1	TRBV7-2	TRBJ2-7	-
TGTGCCAGCAGTAGCGCAGCGTACGGTGAGCAGTACTTC	CASSSAAYGEQYF	-	TRBV27	TRBJ2-7	few
TGTGCCAGCAGTTATGAGGCTAATGAAAAACTGTTTTTT	CASSYEANEKLFF	-	TRBV6-5	TRBJ1-4	few
TGCGCCAGCAGCCGCCAACAGGGGTACCAAGAGACCCAGTACTTC	CASSRQQGYQETQYF	TRBD1	TRBV4-1	TRBJ2-5	few
TGTGCCAGTGGGGGTGGACAGGGACTCTACGAGCAGTACTTC	CASGGGQGLYEQYF	TRBD1	TRBV19	TRBJ2-7	-
TGTGCCAGCTCACCGAGCGGGCTTTACAATGAGCAGTTCTTC	CASSPSGLYNEQFF	-	TRBV18	TRBJ2-1	few
TGTGCCACCAGCAACCGCGGACAAACTAACTATGGCTACACCTTC	CATSNRGQTNYGYTF	-	TRBV15	TRBJ1-2	few
TGTGCCAGCTCAACAGGAGTCGTATTGGGGCAGTTCTTC	CASSTGVVLGQFF	-	TRBV18	TRBJ2-1	few
TGTGCCAGCGGAGGGAACACCGGGGAGCTGTTTTTT	CASGGNTGELFF	-	TRBV6-5	TRBJ2-2	-
TGTGCCAGCGTCAGGGGGACTGGATACACCGGGGAGCTGTTTTTT	CASVRGTGYTGELFF	-	TRBV19	TRBJ2-2	-
TGTGCCAGTAGTAAAGACAGATCCAATCAGCCCCAGCATTTT	CASSKDRSNQPQHF	-	TRBV19	TRBJ1-5	few
TGTGCCAGCAGTGGGGGGACTAGCGGGAGGAGGGGAATAAATGAGCAGTTCTTC	CASSGGTSGRRGINEQFF	TRBD2	TRBV6-1	TRBJ2-1	few
TGCGCCAGCAGTCTTGGGCTGAACACTGAAGCTTTCTTT	CASSLGLNTEAFF	-	TRBV23-1	TRBJ1-1	-
TGTGCCAGCAGTTACACAGGGGGCACCTACAATGAGCAGTTCTTC	CASSYTGGTYNEQFF	TRBD1	TRBV6-5	TRBJ2-1	-
TGTGCCAGCAGTTTAGGGGGCGGGAGCTCCTACGAGCAGTACTTC	CASSLGGGSSYEQYF	-	TRBV28	TRBJ2-7	-
TGTGCCAGCAGTTACTCAAACAGGGGGCGAGAGACCCAGTACTTC	CASSYSNRGRETQYF	TRBD1	TRBV6-5	TRBJ2-5	few
TGTGCCAGCGGGGAGAAACCCTACGAGCAGTACTTC	CASGEKPYEQYF	-	TRBV19	TRBJ2-7	-
TGCGCCAGCAGCCAAGATGGCCGGGATCTCAATCAGCCCCAGCATTTT	CASSQDGRDLNQPQHF	-	TRBV4-1	TRBJ1-5	few
TGCGCCAGCAGTGCTAGCGGGAGCTACGAGCAGTACTTC	CASSASGSYEQYF	TRBD2	TRBV10-1	TRBJ2-7	-
TGTGCCAGCAGTTTATTATACCCCTCGGCCGGGGAGCTGTTTTTT	CASSLLYPSAGELFF	-	TRBV27	TRBJ2-2	few
TGTGCCCTAGCTCTTAGCACAGATACGCAGTATTTT	CALALSTDTQYF	-	TRBV7-9	TRBJ2-3	-
TGTGCCAGTAAGGACAGGGGTGGAACTAATGAAAAACTGTTTTTT	CASKDRGGTNEKLFF	TRBD1	TRBV19	TRBJ1-4	-
TGTGCCAGCAGTGAAGCGCGGGCCCACTACGAGCAGTACTTC	CASSEARAHYEQYF	-	TRBV6-1	TRBJ2-7	few
TGTGCCAGCAGCCGACAGACTAGCGGCATAGAACAGTACTTC	CASSRQTSGIEQYF	TRBD2	TRBV27	TRBJ2-7	few
TGTGCCAGCAGGGCGGGGGGCCGGTTGAATGAGCAGTTCTTC	CASRAGGRLNEQFF	TRBD2	TRBV27	TRBJ2-1	few